These T cell receptor beta chains were read from a single sample in a study of cytomegalovirus exposure and HLA in healthy donors. Profiling relied on immunoSEQ multiplex PCR, and the TCRdb table lists in-frame clones only, not all of them. The data include 65,000 to 90,000 clones; the top ten clones carry roughly 2.3%. The specimen sequenced was PBMCs. Source of these receptors: a female donor in good health and CMV-seropositive. CDR3s include the opening cysteine and the closing phenylalanine or tryptophan. Each record gives: D gene, J gene, V gene, CDR3 protein, CDR3 DNA. The D gene is left open where the match is weak.

d_call: .; j_call: TRBJ1-1; v_call: TRBV15; cdr3_aa: CATSRDRGPTEAFF; cdr3_nt: TGTGCCACCAGCAGAGACAGGGGACCCACTGAAGCTTTCTTT
d_call: TRBD2; j_call: TRBJ2-7; v_call: TRBV11-1; cdr3_aa: CASSPGTSGEQYF; cdr3_nt: TGTGCCAGCAGCCCAGGGACTAGCGGGGAGCAGTACTTC
d_call: .; j_call: TRBJ1-2; v_call: TRBV4-3; cdr3_aa: CASSHDFGGYTF; cdr3_nt: TGCGCCAGCAGCCATGACTTCGGGGGCTACACCTTC
d_call: TRBD2; j_call: TRBJ2-7; v_call: TRBV6-1; cdr3_aa: CASRAEAGGSYEQYF; cdr3_nt: TGTGCCAGCAGAGCCGAAGCGGGAGGGTCCTACGAGCAGTACTTC
d_call: TRBD1; j_call: TRBJ2-7; v_call: TRBV29-1; cdr3_aa: CSVGTGTIEQYF; cdr3_nt: TGCAGCGTCGGGACAGGGACTATCGAGCAGTACTTC
d_call: .; j_call: TRBJ1-2; v_call: TRBV15; cdr3_aa: CATSITGSDYGYTF; cdr3_nt: TGTGCCACCAGCATCACAGGGAGTGACTATGGCTACACCTTC
d_call: .; j_call: TRBJ2-2; v_call: TRBV4-1; cdr3_aa: CASSPRKGPKTGELFF; cdr3_nt: TGCGCCAGCAGCCCAAGAAAGGGGCCTAAAACCGGGGAGCTGTTTTTT
d_call: TRBD1; j_call: TRBJ1-4; v_call: TRBV28; cdr3_aa: CASSSGGQGEKLFF; cdr3_nt: TGTGCCAGCAGTAGTGGCGGACAGGGCGAAAAACTGTTTTTT
d_call: .; j_call: TRBJ1-2; v_call: TRBV5-6; cdr3_aa: CASSLGQNYGYTF; cdr3_nt: TGTGCCAGCAGCTTGGGACAGAACTATGGCTACACCTTC
d_call: .; j_call: TRBJ1-1; v_call: TRBV11-2; cdr3_aa: CASSLVTGSYEAFF; cdr3_nt: TGTGCCAGCAGCTTGGTTACGGGGAGCTATGAAGCTTTCTTT
d_call: .; j_call: TRBJ2-7; v_call: TRBV4-1; cdr3_aa: CASSQEGGAGTYEQYF; cdr3_nt: TGCGCCAGCAGCCAAGAGGGAGGAGCAGGGACCTACGAGCAGTACTTC
d_call: TRBD1; j_call: TRBJ1-4; v_call: TRBV15; cdr3_aa: CATSRDRTGLEKLFF; cdr3_nt: TGTGCCACCAGCAGGGATAGGACAGGCCTGGAAAAACTGTTTTTT
d_call: .; j_call: TRBJ1-1; v_call: TRBV5-1; cdr3_aa: CASSLADGGVTEAFF; cdr3_nt: TGCGCCAGCAGCTTGGCCGATGGGGGCGTAACTGAAGCTTTCTTT
d_call: .; j_call: TRBJ1-4; v_call: TRBV30; cdr3_aa: CAWSRDINEKLFF; cdr3_nt: TGTGCCTGGAGTCGGGACATTAATGAAAAACTGTTTTTT
d_call: TRBD1; j_call: TRBJ1-1; v_call: TRBV27; cdr3_aa: CASSPRGQGLTEAFF; cdr3_nt: TGTGCCAGCAGCCCCAGGGGACAGGGGTTAACTGAAGCTTTCTTT
d_call: TRBD1; j_call: TRBJ1-4; v_call: TRBV5-1; cdr3_aa: CASSWGQSGEKLFF; cdr3_nt: TGCGCCAGCAGCTGGGGACAGTCAGGTGAAAAACTGTTTTTT
d_call: .; j_call: TRBJ2-5; v_call: TRBV5-4; cdr3_aa: CASRSAGQIQETQYF; cdr3_nt: TGTGCCAGCAGATCGGCGGGACAGATCCAAGAGACCCAGTACTTC